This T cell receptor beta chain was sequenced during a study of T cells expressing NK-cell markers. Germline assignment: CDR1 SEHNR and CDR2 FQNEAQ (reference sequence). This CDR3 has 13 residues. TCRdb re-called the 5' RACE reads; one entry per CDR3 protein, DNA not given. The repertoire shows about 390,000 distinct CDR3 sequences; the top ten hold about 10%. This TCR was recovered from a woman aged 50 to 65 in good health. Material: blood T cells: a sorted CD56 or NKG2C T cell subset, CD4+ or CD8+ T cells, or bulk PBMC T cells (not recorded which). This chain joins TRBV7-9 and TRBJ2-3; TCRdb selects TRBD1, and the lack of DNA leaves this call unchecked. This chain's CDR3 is CASSSWEWDTQYF.